A selection of T cell receptor beta chains follows, all from one sample in a study of cytomegalovirus exposure and HLA in healthy donors. Assay: immunoSEQ multiplex PCR; the TCRdb copy retains only in-frame clones and omits some. This table has about 150,000 clones, roughly 80% appearing once. Sequenced: PBMCs. The source is a man younger than 40 in good health and CMV-seropositive. Both conserved end residues are part of each CDR3. D genes are given only for firm matches. Rows give clone size only sometimes, using once, few, many, or a class for an expanded clone.

size | D | J | V | DNA | CDR3
. | . | TRBJ1-5 | TRBV28 | TGTGCCAGCAGTTTACTTCAGGGGCCGGAGCCCCAGCATTTT | CASSLLQGPEPQHF
. | . | TRBJ2-1 | TRBV2 | TGTGCCAGCAGTGGTCTGACGGTTAGGCAGGGGAATGAGCAGTTCTTC | CASSGLTVRQGNEQFF
. | . | TRBJ2-5 | TRBV27 | TGTGCCAGCAGTCTCGGGATCCGAGAGACCCAGTACTTC | CASSLGIRETQYF
few | . | TRBJ2-7 | TRBV5-4 | TGTGCCAGCAGCCCGGGACTCCAGTCCTACGAGCAGTACTTC | CASSPGLQSYEQYF
once | TRBD1 | TRBJ2-7 | TRBV27 | TGTGCCAGCAGTTTGGCAGGGGGTAGGTTCTACGAGCAGTACTTC | CASSLAGGRFYEQYF
. | TRBD2 | TRBJ2-5 | TRBV28 | TGTGCCAGCAGTAGTCGAGGGACTAGCGGGAGGGCCGGAGAGACCCAGTACTTC | CASSSRGTSGRAGETQYF
. | TRBD1 | TRBJ1-5 | TRBV9 | TGTGCCAGCAGCGAGACAGGGTATAGCAATCAGCCCCAGCATTTT | CASSETGYSNQPQHF
. | . | TRBJ2-1 | TRBV28 | TGTGCCAGCAGTTTGCAGATGGCGCAGTTCTTC | CASSLQMAQFF
. | TRBD1 | TRBJ2-7 | TRBV19 | TGTGCCAGTAGTAACCGGGACAGGGGGATCTACGAGCAGTACTTC | CASSNRDRGIYEQYF
. | TRBD1 | TRBJ1-1 | TRBV2 | TGTGCCAGCAGTGAAGGTGCGACAGGGATGAACACTGAAGCTTTCTTT | CASSEGATGMNTEAFF
. | TRBD1 | TRBJ1-4 | TRBV4-1 | TGCGCCAGCAGCCAATCCCCGGGACAGGGCGTGGGAAAACTGTTTTTT | CASSQSPGQGVGKLFF
. | TRBD2 | TRBJ2-1 | TRBV2 | TGTGCCAGCAGTGAAGGAGGGACTAGCGGTAGCTCCTACAATGAGCAGTTCTTC | CASSEGGTSGSSYNEQFF
. | TRBD2 | TRBJ2-1 | TRBV4-1 | TGCGCCAGCAGCCAACCCGGACTAGCGGGAGATGTTCGTGAGCAGTTCTTC | CASSQPGLAGDVREQFF
. | . | TRBJ1-1 | TRBV5-6 | TGTGCCAGCAGCCCGGGAACCACAGAGAACACTGAAGCTTTCTTT | CASSPGTTENTEAFF
. | TRBD1 | TRBJ1-4 | TRBV5-1 | TGCGCCAGCAGCACCGGGACAGGGACAAGAACTAATGAAAAACTGTTTTTT | CASSTGTGTRTNEKLFF
. | TRBD2 | TRBJ2-7 | TRBV6-6 | TGTGCCAGCACCCCGAACGGGCGGGGAGGGGCCTACGAGCAGTACTTC | CASTPNGRGGAYEQYF
. | . | TRBJ1-2 | TRBV5-1 | TGCGCCAGCAGCTTGTTGGGGGGTAAGGGTGATGGCTACACCTTC | CASSLLGGKGDGYTF
once | . | TRBJ2-1 | TRBV2 | TGTGCCAGCAGTGAGTTTTTGGCGGCCCTTGCGTTCTTC | CASSEFLAALAFF
. | . | TRBJ1-2 | TRBV28 | TGTGCCAGCAGTCTCACATATGGTGGCTACACCTTC | CASSLTYGGYTF
. | . | TRBJ2-5 | TRBV4-2 | TGTGCCAGCAGCCAAGATCCGTCGGGTTCGGAGACCCAGTACTTC | CASSQDPSGSETQYF
. | . | TRBJ2-5 | TRBV7-2 | TGTGCCAGCAGCTTCAGGGGCTGGGGGGAGACCCAGTACTTC | CASSFRGWGETQYF
few | . | TRBJ2-1 | TRBV9 | TGTGCCAGCAGCCCCGGGACTGGGCAGTTCTTC | CASSPGTGQFF
few | TRBD2 | TRBJ2-7 | TRBV7-2 | TGTGCCAGCAGCTTCTTTGGCGCGGGAGGAACCTACGAGCAGTACTTC | CASSFFGAGGTYEQYF
. | . | TRBJ2-3 | TRBV5-5 | TGTGCCAGCAGCTTGACAGGGCCAGATACGCAGTATTTT | CASSLTGPDTQYF
. | . | TRBJ2-5 | TRBV5-4 | TGTGCCAGCAGCCGGGACAAAGAGACCCAGTACTTC | CASSRDKETQYF
. | . | TRBJ1-2 | TRBV5-5 | TGTGCCAGCAGCTCGGGGGGCCCTTATGGCTACACCTTC | CASSSGGPYGYTF
. | TRBD2 | TRBJ2-1 | TRBV28 | TGTGCCAGCAGACCTACCGGGACTAGCAGAGACAATGAGCAGTTCTTC | CASRPTGTSRDNEQFF
. | . | TRBJ1-2 | TRBV5-4 | TGTGCCAGCAGCACCGACAGCTATGGCTACACCTTC | CASSTDSYGYTF
. | . | TRBJ2-1 | TRBV6-1 | TGTGCCAGCAGTGAAGTCCTTAGAGGTGAGCAGTTCTTC | CASSEVLRGEQFF
. | TRBD2 | TRBJ2-1 | TRBV27 | TGTGCCAGCAGTTGGGCGACTAGCGTGACCTACTCCTACAATGAGCAGTTCTTC | CASSWATSVTYSYNEQFF
. | . | TRBJ2-2 | TRBV7-7 | TGTGCTAGCAGCTTAGCGGCGGGCGAAAACACCGGGGAGCTGTTTTTT | CASSLAAGENTGELFF
few | TRBD1 | TRBJ1-1 | TRBV2 | TGTGCCAGCAGTGGATCCAGGGGGCTTACGGCTGAAGCTTTCTTT | CASSGSRGLTAEAFF
. | . | TRBJ2-1 | TRBV28 | TGTGCCAGCAGAGCCCAGGGGTACAATGAGCAGTTCTTC | CASRAQGYNEQFF
. | . | TRBJ2-2 | TRBV5-1 | TGCGCCAGCAGCTTGGTGGTAGCGGCGAACACCGGGGAGCTGTTTTTT | CASSLVVAANTGELFF
. | . | TRBJ2-5 | TRBV6-5 | TGTGCCAGCAGTTACTCAGACAGACAAGAGACCCAGTACTTC | CASSYSDRQETQYF
. | TRBD2 | TRBJ2-7 | TRBV11-2 | TGTGCCAGCACCCGGGACTACAACTCCTACGAGCAGTACTTC | CASTRDYNSYEQYF
. | TRBD1 | TRBJ2-3 | TRBV6-5 | TGTGCCAGCAGCGTTGACAGGGGCACAGATACGCAGTATTTT | CASSVDRGTDTQYF
few | . | TRBJ1-1 | TRBV5-5 | TGTGCCAGCAGCCAAGAGCCGATTTATTCGATGAACACTGAAGCTTTCTTT | CASSQEPIYSMNTEAFF
. | TRBD2 | TRBJ2-7 | TRBV7-8 | TGTGCCAGCAGCCCTCGGACTAGCGGATACTACGAGCAGTACTTC | CASSPRTSGYYEQYF
. | . | TRBJ2-7 | TRBV7-8 | TGTGCCAGCAGCACCGCCGGGGCCTACGAGCAGTACTTC | CASSTAGAYEQYF